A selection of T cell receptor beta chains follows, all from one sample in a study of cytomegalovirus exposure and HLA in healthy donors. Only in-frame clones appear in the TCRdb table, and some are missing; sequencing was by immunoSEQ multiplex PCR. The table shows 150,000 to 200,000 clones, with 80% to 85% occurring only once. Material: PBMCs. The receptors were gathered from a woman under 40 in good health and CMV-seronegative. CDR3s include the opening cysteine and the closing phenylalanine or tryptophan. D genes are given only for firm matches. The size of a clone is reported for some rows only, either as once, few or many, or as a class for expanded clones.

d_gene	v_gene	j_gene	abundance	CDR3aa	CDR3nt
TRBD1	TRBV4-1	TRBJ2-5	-	CASRRTGGKETQYF	TGCGCCAGCAGACGAACAGGGGGAAAAGAGACCCAGTACTTC
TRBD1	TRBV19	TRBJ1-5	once	CASKGDRAGNQPQHF	TGTGCCAGTAAAGGGGACAGGGCGGGCAATCAGCCCCAGCATTTT
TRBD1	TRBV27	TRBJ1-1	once	CASSKGGMNTEAFF	TGTGCCAGCAGTAAAGGGGGCATGAACACTGAAGCTTTCTTT
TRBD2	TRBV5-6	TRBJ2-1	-	CASSPGLVSHNEQFF	TGTGCCAGCAGCCCCGGACTAGTCTCTCACAATGAGCAGTTCTTC
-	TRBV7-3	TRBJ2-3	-	CASSRFTENRVDTQYF	TGTGCCAGCAGCCGATTTACCGAAAACAGGGTAGATACGCAGTATTTT
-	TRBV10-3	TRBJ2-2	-	CAISVQVLDGELFF	TGTGCCATCAGTGTACAGGTTCTCGACGGGGAGCTGTTTTTT
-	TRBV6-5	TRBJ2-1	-	CASTRRGSYNEQFF	TGTGCCAGCACTCGCCGAGGGTCCTACAATGAGCAGTTCTTC
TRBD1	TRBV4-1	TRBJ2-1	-	CASSQVSGQGSNEQFF	TGCGCCAGCAGCCAAGTCTCGGGACAGGGGAGTAATGAGCAGTTCTTC
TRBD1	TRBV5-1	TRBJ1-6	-	CASSYTGVGNSPLHF	TGCGCCAGCAGCTACACAGGGGTCGGGAATTCACCCCTCCACTTT
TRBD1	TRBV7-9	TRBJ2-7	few	CSSSLPRVRDSADYEQYF	TGTTCCAGCAGCTTACCCCGGGTTCGGGACAGCGCAGACTACGAGCAGTACTTC
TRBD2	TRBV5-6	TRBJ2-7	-	CASSLVGGSYEQYF	TGTGCCAGCAGCTTGGTGGGGGGGTCCTACGAGCAGTACTTC
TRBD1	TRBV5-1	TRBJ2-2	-	CASSSVANRGISGELFF	TGCGCCAGCAGCTCCGTAGCGAACAGGGGGATATCCGGGGAGCTGTTTTTT
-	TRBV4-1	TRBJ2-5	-	CASSQQGQGETQYF	TGCGCCAGCAGCCAACAGGGTCAAGGAGAGACCCAGTACTTC
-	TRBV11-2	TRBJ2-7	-	CASSFLASGSYEQYF	TGTGCCAGCAGCTTCTTAGCTTCGGGCTCCTACGAGCAGTACTTC
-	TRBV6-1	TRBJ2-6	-	CASSERLSGANVLTF	TGTGCCAGCAGTGAAAGACTCTCTGGGGCCAACGTCCTGACTTTC
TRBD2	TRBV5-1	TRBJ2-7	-	CASSLRGDEQYF	TGCGCCAGCAGCTTGCGGGGGGACGAGCAGTACTTC
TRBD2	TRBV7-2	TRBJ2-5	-	CASSSVAGGETQYF	TGTGCCAGCAGTTCCGTAGCGGGAGGAGAGACCCAGTACTTC
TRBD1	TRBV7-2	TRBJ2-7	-	CASSLYRGGYEQYF	TGTGCCAGCAGCTTATACAGGGGCGGGTACGAGCAGTACTTC
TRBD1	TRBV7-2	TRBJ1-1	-	CASSQRTGSTEAFF	TGTGCCAGCAGCCAAAGGACAGGGTCCACTGAAGCTTTCTTT
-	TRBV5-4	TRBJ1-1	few	CASRGPGYTEAFF	TGTGCCAGCAGGGGTCCAGGGTATACTGAAGCTTTCTTT
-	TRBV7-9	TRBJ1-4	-	CSSSLVSVNEKLFF	TGTTCCAGCAGCTTAGTTTCAGTTAATGAAAAACTGTTTTTT
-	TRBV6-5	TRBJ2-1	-	CASSYSAGFNEQFF	TGTGCCAGCAGTTACTCAGCTGGTTTCAATGAGCAGTTCTTC
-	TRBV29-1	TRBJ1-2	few	CSVGGGADGYTF	TGCAGCGTTGGGGGAGGGGCCGATGGCTACACCTTC
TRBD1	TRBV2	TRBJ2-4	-	CASSVTGGFQNIQYF	TGTGCCAGCAGCGTGACAGGGGGCTTTCAAAACATTCAGTACTTC
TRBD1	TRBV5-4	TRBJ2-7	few	CASRRQGSSYEQYF	TGTGCCAGCAGGCGACAGGGGTCGTCCTACGAGCAGTACTTC
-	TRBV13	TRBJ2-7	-	CASSSLLLGGEQYF	TGTGCCAGCAGCTCCCTACTATTGGGGGGCGAGCAGTACTTC
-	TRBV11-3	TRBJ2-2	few	CASSSTNTGELFF	TGTGCCAGCAGCTCCACGAACACCGGGGAGCTGTTTTTT
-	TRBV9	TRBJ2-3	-	CASSVGGSGVSDTQYF	TGTGCCAGCAGCGTAGGGGGTAGCGGCGTCTCAGATACGCAGTATTTT
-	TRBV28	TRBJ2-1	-	CASSLGLEQFF	TGTGCCAGCAGTTTAGGCCTTGAGCAGTTCTTC
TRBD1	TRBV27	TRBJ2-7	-	CASSLGQAFPYEQYF	TGTGCCAGCAGTCTAGGACAGGCCTTTCCCTACGAGCAGTACTTC
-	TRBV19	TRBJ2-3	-	CASSMSLEEGQYF	TGTGCCAGTAGTATGTCTTTGGAGGAGGGCCAGTATTTT
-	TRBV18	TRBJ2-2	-	CASSPSITGSAGELFF	TGTGCCAGCTCACCGTCTATCACAGGGTCCGCCGGGGAGCTGTTTTTT
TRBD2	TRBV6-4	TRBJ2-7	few	CASSALAGDHYEQYF	TGTGCCAGCAGTGCTCTAGCGGGGGATCACTACGAGCAGTACTTC
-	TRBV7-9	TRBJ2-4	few	CSSSLDPRATKNIQYF	TGTTCCAGCAGCTTAGACCCCAGGGCAACCAAAAACATTCAGTACTTC
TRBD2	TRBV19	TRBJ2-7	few	CASSIGLAGSYEQYF	TGTGCCAGTAGTATAGGACTAGCGGGAAGCTACGAGCAGTACTTC
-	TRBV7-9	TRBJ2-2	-	CSSSRNQGTQTNTGELFF	TGTTCCAGCAGCCGAAATCAGGGGACCCAAACGAACACCGGGGAGCTGTTTTTT
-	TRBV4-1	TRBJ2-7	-	CASSQVTGLTDYEQYF	TGCGCCAGCAGCCAAGTCACGGGACTCACAGATTACGAGCAGTACTTC
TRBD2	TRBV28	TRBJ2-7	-	CASSPQRGGLAKTKTYEQYF	TGTGCCAGCAGTCCCCAACGGGGGGGACTAGCGAAAACCAAAACCTACGAGCAGTACTTC
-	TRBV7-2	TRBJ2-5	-	CASSLTGEGIGTQYF	TGTGCCAGCAGCTTGACGGGAGAGGGGATAGGGACCCAGTACTTC
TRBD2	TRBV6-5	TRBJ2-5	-	CASRAGVGAGETQYF	TGTGCCAGCAGGGCGGGGGTCGGAGCGGGAGAGACCCAGTACTTC
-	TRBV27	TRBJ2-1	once	CASIRQGEQFF	TGTGCCAGCATCCGTCAGGGCGAGCAGTTCTTC
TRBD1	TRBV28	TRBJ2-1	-	CASSFAGTGGEKKQFF	TGTGCCAGCAGTTTCGCCGGGACAGGGGGCGAGAAAAAGCAGTTCTTC
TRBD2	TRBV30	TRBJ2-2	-	CAWGRGQGDYLFTGELFF	TGTGCCTGGGGTCGAGGGCAAGGGGACTATCTTTTCACCGGGGAGCTGTTTTTT
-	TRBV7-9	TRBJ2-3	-	CASSLGGGHTDTQYF	TGTGCCAGCAGCTTAGGTGGGGGCCACACAGATACGCAGTATTTT
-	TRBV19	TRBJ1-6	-	CASSMSIRENSPLHF	TGTGCCAGTAGTATGTCTATCAGGGAAAATTCACCCCTCCACTTT
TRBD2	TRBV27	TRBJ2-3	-	CASSSPQRGNTDTQYF	TGTGCCAGCAGTTCCCCACAGCGGGGGAACACAGATACGCAGTATTTT
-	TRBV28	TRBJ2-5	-	CASSLGRGREETQYF	TGTGCCAGCAGTTTAGGCCGGGGGCGGGAGGAGACCCAGTACTTC
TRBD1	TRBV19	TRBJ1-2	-	CASSMTGGARGYTF	TGTGCCAGTAGTATGACAGGGGGCGCGAGGGGCTACACCTTC
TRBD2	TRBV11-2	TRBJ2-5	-	CASSRGLGLAGGSEEQYF	TGTGCCAGCAGCCGCGGCCTGGGACTAGCGGGGGGAAGTGAGGAGCAGTACTTC
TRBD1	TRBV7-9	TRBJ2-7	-	CASSSLMGQSYEQYF	TGTGCCAGCAGCTCCCTTATGGGACAGTCCTACGAGCAGTACTTC